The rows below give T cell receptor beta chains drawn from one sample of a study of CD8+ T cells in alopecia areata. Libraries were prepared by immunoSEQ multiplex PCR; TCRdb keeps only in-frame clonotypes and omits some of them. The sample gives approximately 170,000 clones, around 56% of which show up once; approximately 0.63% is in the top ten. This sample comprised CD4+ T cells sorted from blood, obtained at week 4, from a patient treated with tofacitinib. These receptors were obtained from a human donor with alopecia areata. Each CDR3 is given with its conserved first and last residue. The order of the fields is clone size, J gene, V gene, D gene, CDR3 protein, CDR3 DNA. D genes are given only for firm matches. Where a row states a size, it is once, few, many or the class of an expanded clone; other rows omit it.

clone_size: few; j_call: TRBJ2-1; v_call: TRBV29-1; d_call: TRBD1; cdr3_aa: CSATTGTVYNEQFF; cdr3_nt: TGCAGCGCAACGACCGGGACAGTCTACAATGAGCAGTTCTTC
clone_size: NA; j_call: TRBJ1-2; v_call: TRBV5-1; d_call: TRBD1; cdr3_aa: CASSLGSGGDGYTF; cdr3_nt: TGCGCCAGCAGCTTGGGATCAGGGGGCGATGGCTACACCTTC
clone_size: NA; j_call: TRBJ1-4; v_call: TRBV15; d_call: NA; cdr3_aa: CATSRAFAAGSEKLFF; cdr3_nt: TGTGCCACCAGCAGAGCTTTTGCGGCAGGGAGTGAAAAACTGTTTTTT
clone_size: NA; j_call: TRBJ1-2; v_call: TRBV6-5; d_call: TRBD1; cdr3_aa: CASSYRRQGHYGYTF; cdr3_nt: TGTGCCAGCAGTTACCGACGACAGGGTCACTATGGCTACACCTTC
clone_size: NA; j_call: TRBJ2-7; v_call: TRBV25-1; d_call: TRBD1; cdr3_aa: CASSRTGGFQYF; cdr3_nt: TGTGCCAGCTCCCGGACAGGGGGTTTTCAGTACTTC
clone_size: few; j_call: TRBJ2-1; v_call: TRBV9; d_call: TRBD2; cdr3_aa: CASSFRTSGIGNEQFF; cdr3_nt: TGTGCCAGCAGCTTCCGGACTAGCGGGATAGGCAATGAGCAGTTCTTC
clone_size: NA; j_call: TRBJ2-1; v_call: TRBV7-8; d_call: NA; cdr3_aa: CASGAEILGQFF; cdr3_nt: TGTGCCAGCGGAGCGGAAATCCTAGGGCAGTTCTTC
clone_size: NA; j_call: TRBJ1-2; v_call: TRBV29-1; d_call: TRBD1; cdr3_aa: CSVTGGDGYTF; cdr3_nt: TGCAGCGTAACAGGGGGAGATGGCTACACCTTC
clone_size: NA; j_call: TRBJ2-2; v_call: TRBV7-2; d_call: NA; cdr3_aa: CASSYLGQGELFF; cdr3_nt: TGTGCCAGCAGCTACCTCGGACAGGGGGAGCTGTTTTTT
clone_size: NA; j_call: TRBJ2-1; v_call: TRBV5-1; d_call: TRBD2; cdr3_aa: CASRILAGGINEQFF; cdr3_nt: TGCGCCAGCAGGATACTAGCGGGAGGGATAAATGAGCAGTTCTTC
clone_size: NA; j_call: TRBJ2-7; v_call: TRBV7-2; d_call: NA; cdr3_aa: CASSVLQGYEQYF; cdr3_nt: TGTGCCAGCAGCGTATTACAGGGCTACGAGCAGTACTTC
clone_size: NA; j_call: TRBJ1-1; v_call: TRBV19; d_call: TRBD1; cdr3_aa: CASSTGQGWTEAFF; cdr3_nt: TGTGCCAGTAGTACGGGACAGGGGTGGACTGAAGCTTTCTTT
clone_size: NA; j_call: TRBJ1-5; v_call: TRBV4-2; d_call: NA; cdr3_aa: CASSHIAQAVKDQPQHF; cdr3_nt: TGTGCCAGCAGCCACATCGCTCAGGCAGTGAAAGATCAGCCCCAGCATTTT
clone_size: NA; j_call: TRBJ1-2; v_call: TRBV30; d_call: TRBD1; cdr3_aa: CAWSRGDRGGYGYTF; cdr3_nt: TGTGCCTGGAGTCGGGGGGACAGGGGTGGCTATGGCTACACCTTC
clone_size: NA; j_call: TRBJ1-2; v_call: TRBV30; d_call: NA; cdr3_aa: CAWSSSQDGYTF; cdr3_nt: TGTGCCTGGAGTTCATCACAAGATGGCTACACCTTC